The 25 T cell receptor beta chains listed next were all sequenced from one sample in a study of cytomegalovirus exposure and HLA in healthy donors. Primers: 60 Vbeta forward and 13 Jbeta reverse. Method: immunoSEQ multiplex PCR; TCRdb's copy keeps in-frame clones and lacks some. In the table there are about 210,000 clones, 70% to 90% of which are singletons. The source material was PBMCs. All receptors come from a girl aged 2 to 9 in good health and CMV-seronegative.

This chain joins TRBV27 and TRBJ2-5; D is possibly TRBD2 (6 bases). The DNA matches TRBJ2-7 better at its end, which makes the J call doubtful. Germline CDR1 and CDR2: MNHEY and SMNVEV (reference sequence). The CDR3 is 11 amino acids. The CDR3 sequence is CASTRGHEQYF. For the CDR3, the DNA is TGTGCCAGCACGCGGGGTCACGAGCAGTACTTC.

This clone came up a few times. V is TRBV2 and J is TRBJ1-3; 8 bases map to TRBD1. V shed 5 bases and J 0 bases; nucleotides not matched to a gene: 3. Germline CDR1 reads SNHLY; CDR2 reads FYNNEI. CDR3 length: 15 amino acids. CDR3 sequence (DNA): TGTGCCAGCAGTCGACAGGGGAACTCTGGAAACACCATATATTTT. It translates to CASSRQGNSGNTIYF.

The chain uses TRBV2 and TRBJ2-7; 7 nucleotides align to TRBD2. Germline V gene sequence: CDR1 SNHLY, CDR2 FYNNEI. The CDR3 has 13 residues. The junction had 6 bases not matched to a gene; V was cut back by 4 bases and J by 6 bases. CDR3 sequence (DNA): TGTGCCAGCAGTGGGACTAGGGACCCCGAGCAGTACTTC. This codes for CASSGTRDPEQYF.

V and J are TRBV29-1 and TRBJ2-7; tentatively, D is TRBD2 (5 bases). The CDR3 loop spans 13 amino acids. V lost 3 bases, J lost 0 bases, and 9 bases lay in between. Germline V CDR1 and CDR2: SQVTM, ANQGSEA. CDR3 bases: TGCAGCGTTGATGGCGGGTCCTCCTACGAGCAGTACTTC. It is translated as CSVDGGSSYEQYF.

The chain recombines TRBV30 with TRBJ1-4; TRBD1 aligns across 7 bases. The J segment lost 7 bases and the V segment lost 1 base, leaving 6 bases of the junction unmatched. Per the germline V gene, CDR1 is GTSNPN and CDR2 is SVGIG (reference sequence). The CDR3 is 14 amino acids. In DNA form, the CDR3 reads TGTGCCTGGAGTGAGAATACAGGGGTTGAAAAACTGTTTTTT. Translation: CAWSENTGVEKLFF.

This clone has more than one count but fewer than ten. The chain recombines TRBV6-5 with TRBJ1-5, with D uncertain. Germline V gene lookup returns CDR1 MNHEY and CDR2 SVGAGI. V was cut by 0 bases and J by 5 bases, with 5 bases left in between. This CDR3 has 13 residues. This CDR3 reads CASSYSADQPQHF. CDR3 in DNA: TGTGCCAGCAGTTACTCGGCGGATCAGCCCCAGCATTTT.

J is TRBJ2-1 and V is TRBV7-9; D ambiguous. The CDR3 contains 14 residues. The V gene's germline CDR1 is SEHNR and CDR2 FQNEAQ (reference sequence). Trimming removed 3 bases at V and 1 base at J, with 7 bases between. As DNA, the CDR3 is TGTGCCAGCAGCTTCGACGGGTCCTACAATGAGCAGTTCTTC. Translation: CASSFDGSYNEQFF.

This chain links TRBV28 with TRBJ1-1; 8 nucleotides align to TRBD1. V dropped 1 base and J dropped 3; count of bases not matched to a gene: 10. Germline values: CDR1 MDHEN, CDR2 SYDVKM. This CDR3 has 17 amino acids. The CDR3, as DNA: TGTGCCAGCAGTTTATCTTACAGGGGGAGAGGTGACACTGAAGCTTTCTTT. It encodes CASSLSYRGRGDTEAFF.

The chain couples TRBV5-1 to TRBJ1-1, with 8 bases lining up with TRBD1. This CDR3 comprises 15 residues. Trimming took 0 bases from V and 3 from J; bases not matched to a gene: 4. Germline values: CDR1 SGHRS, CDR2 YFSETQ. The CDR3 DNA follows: TGCGCCAGCAGCTTGGGGACAGGGATGGACACTGAAGCTTTCTTT. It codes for CASSLGTGMDTEAFF. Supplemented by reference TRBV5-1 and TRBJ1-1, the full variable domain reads KAGVTQTPRYLIKTRGQQVTLSCSPISGHRSVSWYQQTPGQGLQFLFEYFSETQRNKGNFPGRFSGRQFSNSRSEMNVSTLELGDSALYLCASSLGTGMDTEAFFGQGTRLTVV.

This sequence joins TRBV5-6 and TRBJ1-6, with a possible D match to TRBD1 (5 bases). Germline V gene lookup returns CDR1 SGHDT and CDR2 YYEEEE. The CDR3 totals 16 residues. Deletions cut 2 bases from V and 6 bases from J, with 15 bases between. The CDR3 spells CASSFTQQVPNSPLHF. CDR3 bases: TGTGCCAGCAGCTTTACACAACAGGTTCCTAATTCACCCCTCCACTTT.

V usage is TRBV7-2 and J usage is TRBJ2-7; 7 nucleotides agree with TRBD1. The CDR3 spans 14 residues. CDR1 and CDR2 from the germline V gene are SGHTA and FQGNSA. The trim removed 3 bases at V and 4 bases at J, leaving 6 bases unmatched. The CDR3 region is CASSFRDRAYEQYF. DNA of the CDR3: TGTGCCAGCAGCTTCCGGGACAGAGCATACGAGCAGTACTTC.

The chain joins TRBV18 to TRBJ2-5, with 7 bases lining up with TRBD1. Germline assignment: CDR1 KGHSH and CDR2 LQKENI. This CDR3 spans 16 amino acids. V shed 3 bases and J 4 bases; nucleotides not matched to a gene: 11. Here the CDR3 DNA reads TGTGCCAGCTCACCTACGACAGGGAGTTGGGCAGAGACCCAGTACTTC. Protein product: CASSPTTGSWAETQYF.

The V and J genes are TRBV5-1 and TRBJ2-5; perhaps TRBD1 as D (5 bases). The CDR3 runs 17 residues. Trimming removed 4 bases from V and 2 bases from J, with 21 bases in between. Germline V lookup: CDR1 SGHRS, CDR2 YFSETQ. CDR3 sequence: CASSKTLRTPGQETQYF. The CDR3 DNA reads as TGCGCCAGCAGCAAAACCTTACGGACACCTGGTCAAGAGACCCAGTACTTC.

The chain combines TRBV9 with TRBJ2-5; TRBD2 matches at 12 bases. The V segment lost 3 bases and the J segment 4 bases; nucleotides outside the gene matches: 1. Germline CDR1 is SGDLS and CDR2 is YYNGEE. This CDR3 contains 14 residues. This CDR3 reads CASSGGLAGETQYF. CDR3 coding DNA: TGTGCCAGCAGCGGGGGACTAGCGGGAGAGACCCAGTACTTC.

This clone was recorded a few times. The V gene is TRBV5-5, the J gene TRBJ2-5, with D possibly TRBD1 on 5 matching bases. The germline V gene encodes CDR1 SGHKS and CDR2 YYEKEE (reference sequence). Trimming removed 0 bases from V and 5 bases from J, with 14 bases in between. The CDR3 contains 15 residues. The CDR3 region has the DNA TGTGCCAGCAGCTTGGGGGCGGTAGGGGTGGAGACCCAGTACTTC. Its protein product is CASSLGAVGVETQYF.

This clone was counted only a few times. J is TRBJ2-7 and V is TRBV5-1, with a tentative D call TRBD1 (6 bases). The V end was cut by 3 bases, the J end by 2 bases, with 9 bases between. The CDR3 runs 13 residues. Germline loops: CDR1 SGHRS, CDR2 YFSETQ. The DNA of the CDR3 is TGCGCCAGCAGCTGGGACACTACCTACGAGCAGTACTTC. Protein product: CASSWDTTYEQYF. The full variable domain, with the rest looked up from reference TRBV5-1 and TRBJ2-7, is KAGVTQTPRYLIKTRGQQVTLSCSPISGHRSVSWYQQTPGQGLQFLFEYFSETQRNKGNFPGRFSGRQFSNSRSEMNVSTLELGDSALYLCASSWDTTYEQYFGPGTRLTVT.

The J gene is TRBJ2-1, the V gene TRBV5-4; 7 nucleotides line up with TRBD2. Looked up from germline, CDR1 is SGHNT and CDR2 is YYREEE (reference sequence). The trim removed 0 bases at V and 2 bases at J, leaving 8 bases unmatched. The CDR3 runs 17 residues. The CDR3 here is CASSLVGGGKTYNEQFF. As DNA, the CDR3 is TGTGCCAGCAGCTTGGTTGGGGGGGGGAAAACCTACAATGAGCAGTTCTTC.

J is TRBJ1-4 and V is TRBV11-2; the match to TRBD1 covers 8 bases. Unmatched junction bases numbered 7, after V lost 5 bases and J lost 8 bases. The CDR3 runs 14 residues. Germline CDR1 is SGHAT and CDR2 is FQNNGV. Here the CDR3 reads CASSPGQGHEKLFF. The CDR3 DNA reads TGTGCCAGCAGCCCAGGACAGGGTCACGAAAAACTGTTTTTT.

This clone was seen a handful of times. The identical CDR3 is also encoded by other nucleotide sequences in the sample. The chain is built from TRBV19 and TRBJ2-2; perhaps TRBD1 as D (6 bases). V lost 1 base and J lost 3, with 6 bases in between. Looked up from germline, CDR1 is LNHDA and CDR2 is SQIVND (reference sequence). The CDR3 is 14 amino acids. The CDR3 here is CASSIAGDTGELFF. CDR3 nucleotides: TGTGCCAGTAGTATAGCAGGGGACACCGGGGAGCTGTTTTTT.

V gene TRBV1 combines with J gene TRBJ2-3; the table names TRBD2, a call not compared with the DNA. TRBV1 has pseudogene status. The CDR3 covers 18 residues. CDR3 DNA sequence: TGCACCAGCAGCCCGGTGACTAGCGGGGAGGGGATTCCAGATACGCAGTATTTT. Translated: CTSSPVTSGEGIPDTQYF.

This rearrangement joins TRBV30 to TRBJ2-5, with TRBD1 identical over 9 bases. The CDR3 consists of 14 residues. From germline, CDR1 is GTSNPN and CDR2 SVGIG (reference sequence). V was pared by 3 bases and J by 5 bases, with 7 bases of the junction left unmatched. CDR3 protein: CAWRGDRARETQYF. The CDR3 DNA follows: TGTGCCTGGAGGGGGGACAGGGCCAGGGAGACCCAGTACTTC.

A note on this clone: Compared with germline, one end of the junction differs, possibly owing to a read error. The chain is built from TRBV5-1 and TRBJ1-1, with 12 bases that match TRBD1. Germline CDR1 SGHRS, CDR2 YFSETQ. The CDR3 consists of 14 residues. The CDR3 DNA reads TGCGCCAGCAGCCCCGGGACAGGGGGCCTTGAAGCTTCCTTT. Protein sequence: CASSPGTGGLEASF.

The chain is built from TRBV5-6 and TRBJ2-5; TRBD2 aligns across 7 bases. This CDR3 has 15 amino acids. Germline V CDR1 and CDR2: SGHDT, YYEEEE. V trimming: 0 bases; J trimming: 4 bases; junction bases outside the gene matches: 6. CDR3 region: CASSLVSSGGETQYF. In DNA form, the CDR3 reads TGTGCCAGCAGCTTGGTTTCGTCGGGGGGAGAGACCCAGTACTTC.

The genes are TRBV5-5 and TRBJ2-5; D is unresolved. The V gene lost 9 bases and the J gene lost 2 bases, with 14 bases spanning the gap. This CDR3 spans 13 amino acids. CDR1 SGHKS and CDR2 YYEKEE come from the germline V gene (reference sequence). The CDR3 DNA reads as TGTGCCACAACAACCCGAACACAAGAGACCCAGTACTTC. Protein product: CATTTRTQETQYF. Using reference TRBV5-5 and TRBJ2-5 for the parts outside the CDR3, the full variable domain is DAGVTQSPTHLIKTRGQQVTLRCSPISGHKSVSWYQQVLGQGPQFIFQYYEKEERGRGNFPDRFSARQFPNYSSELNVNALLLGDSALYLCATTTRTQETQYFGPGTRLLVL.

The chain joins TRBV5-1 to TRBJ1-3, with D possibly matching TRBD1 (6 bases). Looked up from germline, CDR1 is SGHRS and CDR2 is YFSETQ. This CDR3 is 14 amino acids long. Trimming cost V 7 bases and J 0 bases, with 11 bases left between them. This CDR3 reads CASSGGGSGNTIYF. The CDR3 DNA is TGCGCCAGCTCGGGAGGGGGCTCTGGAAACACCATATATTTT.